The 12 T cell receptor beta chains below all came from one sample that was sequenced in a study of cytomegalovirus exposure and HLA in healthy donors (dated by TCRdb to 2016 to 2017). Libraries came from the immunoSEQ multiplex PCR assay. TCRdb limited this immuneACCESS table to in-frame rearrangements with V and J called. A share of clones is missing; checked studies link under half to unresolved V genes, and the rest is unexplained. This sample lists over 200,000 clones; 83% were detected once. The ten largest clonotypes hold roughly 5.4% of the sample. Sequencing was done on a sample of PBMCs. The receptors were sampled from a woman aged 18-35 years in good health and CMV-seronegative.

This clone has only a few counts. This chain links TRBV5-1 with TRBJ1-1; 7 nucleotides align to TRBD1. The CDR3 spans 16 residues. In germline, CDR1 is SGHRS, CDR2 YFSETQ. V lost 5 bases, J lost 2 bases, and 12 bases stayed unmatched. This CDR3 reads CASSLAPGTENTEAFF. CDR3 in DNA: TGCGCCAGCAGTCTAGCTCCCGGGACAGAAAACACTGAAGCTTTCTTT.

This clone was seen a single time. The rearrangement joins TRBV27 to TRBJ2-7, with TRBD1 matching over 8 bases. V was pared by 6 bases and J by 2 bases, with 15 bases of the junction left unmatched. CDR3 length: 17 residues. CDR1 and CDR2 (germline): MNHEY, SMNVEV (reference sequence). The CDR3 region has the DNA TGTGCCAGCAGCCACGTCGGGGCAGGGGGCGTCACCTACGAGCAGTACTTC. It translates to CASSHVGAGGVTYEQYF.

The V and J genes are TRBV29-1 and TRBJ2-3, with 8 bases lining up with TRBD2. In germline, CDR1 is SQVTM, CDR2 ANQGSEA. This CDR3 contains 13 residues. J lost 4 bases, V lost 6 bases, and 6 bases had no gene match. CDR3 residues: CSVDGGGADTQYF. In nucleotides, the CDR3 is TGCAGCGTCGACGGGGGGGGTGCAGATACGCAGTATTTT.

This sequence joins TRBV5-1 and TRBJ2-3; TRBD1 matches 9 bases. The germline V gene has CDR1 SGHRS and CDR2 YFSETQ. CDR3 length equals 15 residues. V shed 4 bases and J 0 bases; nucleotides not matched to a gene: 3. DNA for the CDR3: TGCGCCAGCAGCAGGGACAGGGCTAGCACAGATACGCAGTATTTT. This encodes CASSRDRASTDTQYF.

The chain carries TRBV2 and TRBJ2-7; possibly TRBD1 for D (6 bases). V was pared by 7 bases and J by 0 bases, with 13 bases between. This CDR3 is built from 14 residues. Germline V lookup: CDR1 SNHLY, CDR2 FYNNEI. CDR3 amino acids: CASKGQSSSYEQYF. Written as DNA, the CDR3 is TGTGCCAGCAAAGGACAGAGTAGCTCCTACGAGCAGTACTTC.

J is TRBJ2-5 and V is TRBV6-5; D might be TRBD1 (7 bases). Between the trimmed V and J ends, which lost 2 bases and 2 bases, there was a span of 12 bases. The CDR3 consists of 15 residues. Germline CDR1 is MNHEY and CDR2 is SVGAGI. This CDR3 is CASSYAGQLQETQYF. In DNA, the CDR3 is TGTGCCAGCAGTTACGCGGGACAGCTACAAGAGACCCAGTACTTC.

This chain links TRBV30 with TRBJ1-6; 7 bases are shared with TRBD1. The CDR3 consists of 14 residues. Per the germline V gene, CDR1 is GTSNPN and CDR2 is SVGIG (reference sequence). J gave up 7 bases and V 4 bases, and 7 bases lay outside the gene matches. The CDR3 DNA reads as TGTGCCTGGAACCGACAGGGTGTAAATTCACCCCTCCACTTT. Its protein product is CAWNRQGVNSPLHF.

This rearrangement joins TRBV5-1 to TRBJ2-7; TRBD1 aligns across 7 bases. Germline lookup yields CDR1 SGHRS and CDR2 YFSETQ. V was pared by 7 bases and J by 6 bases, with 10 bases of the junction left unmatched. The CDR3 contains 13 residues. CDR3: CASHRQGMSEQYF. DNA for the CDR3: TGCGCCAGCCACCGACAGGGTATGAGCGAGCAGTACTTC.

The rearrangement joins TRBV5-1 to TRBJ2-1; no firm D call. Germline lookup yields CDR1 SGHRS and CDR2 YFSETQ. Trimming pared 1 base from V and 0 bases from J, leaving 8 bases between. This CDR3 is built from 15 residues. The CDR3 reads CASSLTESSYNEQFF. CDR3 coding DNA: TGCGCCAGCAGCTTGACGGAGAGCTCCTACAATGAGCAGTTCTTC.

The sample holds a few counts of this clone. CDR3 sequence (DNA): TGTGCCAGCAGTGAATATGGGCCACAAGAGGGTAACTATGGCTACACCTTC. Translated, it gives CASSEYGPQEGNYGYTF. This rearrangement joins TRBV2 to TRBJ1-2; no clear D. Trimming took off 2 bases at V and 1 base at J, with 17 bases between the two ends. The CDR3 is 17 amino acids. The germline CDR1 and CDR2 sequences are SNHLY and FYNNEI.

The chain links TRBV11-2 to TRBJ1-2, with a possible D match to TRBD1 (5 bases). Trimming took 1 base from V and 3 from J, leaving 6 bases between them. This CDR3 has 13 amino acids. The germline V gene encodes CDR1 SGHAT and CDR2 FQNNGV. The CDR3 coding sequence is TGTGCCAGCAGCTTAGGGGGGGACTATGGCTACACCTTC. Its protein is CASSLGGDYGYTF.

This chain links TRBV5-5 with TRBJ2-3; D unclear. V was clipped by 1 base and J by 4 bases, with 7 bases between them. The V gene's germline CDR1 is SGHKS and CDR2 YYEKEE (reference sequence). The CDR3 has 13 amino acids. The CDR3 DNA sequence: TGTGCCAGCAGCTTGTTAGAGGCAGATACGCAGTATTTT. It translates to CASSLLEADTQYF.